This entry lists 30 T cell receptor beta chains sequenced from one sample in a study of beta chain features in type 1 diabetes. Expressed TCRB transcripts were sequenced because the entire RNA isolate underwent reverse transcription. TCRdb's table, derived via immunoSEQ multiplex PCR, lists solely in-frame clones and lacks some. The sample records hundreds of thousands of clones, around 15% being singletons. Sequenced sample: naive CD4+ T cells from blood. The origin of the receptors is a man between 18 and 35 years old in good health.

This clone was found a few times. The rearrangement joins TRBV9 to TRBJ2-5, with TRBD2 matching over 14 bases. CDR3 length: 15 residues. Germline-derived CDR1 and CDR2 are SGDLS and YYNGEE. Trimming at V came to 3 bases and at J to 7 bases, leaving 5 bases not matched to a gene. CDR3: CASSAGTSGGTTQYF. DNA for the CDR3: TGTGCCAGCAGCGCCGGGACTAGCGGGGGCACGACCCAGTACTTC.

The chain uses TRBV7-9 and TRBJ2-1; 8 bases map to TRBD2. This CDR3 spans 16 amino acids. Germline V gene lookup returns CDR1 SEHNR and CDR2 FQNEAQ (reference sequence). Losses at the gene ends were 5 bases for V and 4 bases for J; bases not matched to a gene: 10. CDR3 sequence: CASSPSLAEAYNEQFF. The CDR3 bases are TGTGCCAGCAGCCCCTCACTAGCGGAGGCTTACAATGAGCAGTTCTTC.

This clone appeared a few times. The J gene is TRBJ2-7, the V gene TRBV18; possible D gene TRBD1, 5 bases. V lost 3 bases and J 6 bases, leaving 12 bases between the germline ends. The germline V gene has CDR1 KGHSH and CDR2 LQKENI. The CDR3 is 13 amino acids. The CDR3 region is CASSPSQGGEQYF. CDR3 nucleotides: TGTGCCAGCTCACCGTCGCAGGGCGGCGAGCAGTACTTC.

In its sample, this clone was seen a few times. The rearrangement uses TRBV30 and TRBJ1-2; D perhaps matches TRBD1 (5 bases). The CDR3 extends over 15 amino acids. Looked up from germline, CDR1 is GTSNPN and CDR2 is SVGIG (reference sequence). V gave up 1 base and J gave up 4 bases, with 16 bases separating them. CDR3 protein: CAWSGQGPLSYGYTF. The CDR3 nucleotides read TGTGCCTGGAGTGGGCAGGGCCCACTCAGCTATGGCTACACCTTC. Filled out from reference TRBV30 and TRBJ1-2, the complete variable domain reads SQTIHQWPATLVQPVGSPLSLECTVEGTSNPNLYWYRQAAGRGLQLLFYSVGIGQISSEVPQNLSASRPQDRQFILSSKKLLLSDSGFYLCAWSGQGPLSYGYTFGSGTRLTVV.

The chain is built from TRBV9 and TRBJ2-7, with TRBD2 identical over 9 bases. The CDR3 extends over 15 amino acids. After removal of 0 bases from V and 3 bases from J, the junction contained 4 bases not matched to a gene. Germline lookup yields CDR1 SGDLS and CDR2 YYNGEE. The CDR3 here is CASSVAPSGVYEQYF. In DNA form, the CDR3 reads TGTGCCAGCAGCGTAGCCCCTAGCGGGGTCTACGAGCAGTACTTC.

The V gene is TRBV28, the J gene TRBJ1-1; D ambiguous. CDR1 MDHEN and CDR2 SYDVKM come from the germline V gene. The CDR3 is 15 amino acids. Between the trimmed V and J ends, which lost 4 bases and 1 base, there was a span of 13 bases. The CDR3 loop is CASSSIGISNTEAFF. The CDR3 DNA sequence: TGTGCCAGCAGTTCTATTGGGATTTCGAACACTGAAGCTTTCTTT.

The gene calls are TRBV7-2 and TRBJ2-3, with unresolved D. The germline V gene encodes CDR1 SGHTA and CDR2 FQGNSA. This CDR3 contains 12 residues. V was clipped by 5 bases and J by 8 bases, with 11 bases between them. DNA for the CDR3: TGTGCCAGCAGCCCCCCCACGGGTACGCAGTATTTT. Its protein is CASSPPTGTQYF.

This clone was detected many times. The chain combines TRBV23-1 with TRBJ1-4, with unresolved D. TRBV23-1 carries the ORF label, with uncertain function. Trimming cost V 0 bases and J 8 bases, with 13 bases left between them. This CDR3 has 15 amino acids. CDR3: CASSQSLGNGEKLFF. The DNA for the CDR3 is TGCGCCAGCAGTCAATCATTAGGGAATGGGGAAAAACTGTTTTTT.

The sample holds a few counts of this clone. The chain is built from TRBV9 and TRBJ2-7, with TRBD1 as a possible D gene (6 bases). The CDR3 consists of 15 residues. V lost 0 bases to trimming and J lost 4 bases, with 14 bases between them. CDR1 and CDR2 (germline): SGDLS, YYNGEE. This CDR3 reads CASSVATGHPYEQYF. CDR3 coding DNA: TGTGCCAGCAGCGTAGCTACGGGACACCCTTACGAGCAGTACTTC. Based on the CDR3 plus reference TRBV9 and TRBJ2-7, the full variable domain is DSGVTQTPKHLITATGQRVTLRCSPRSGDLSVYWYQQSLDQGLQFLIQYYNGEERAKGNILERFSAQQFPDLHSELNLSSLELGDSALYFCASSVATGHPYEQYFGPGTRLTVT.

The chain couples TRBV7-3 to TRBJ1-2, with D possibly matching TRBD1 (6 bases). Germline values: CDR1 SGHTA, CDR2 FQGTGA. With 3 bases removed from V and 4 bases from J, the gap between germline ends came to 9 bases. The CDR3 runs 13 residues. The chain's CDR3 is CASSLSGVYGYTF. CDR3 coding DNA: TGTGCCAGCAGCTTGTCAGGGGTCTATGGCTACACCTTC.

The chain couples TRBV6-1 to TRBJ1-4, with D unresolved. The ends were cut back, 2 bases at V and 0 bases at J, with 10 bases in the middle. Germline CDR1 reads MNHNS; CDR2 reads SASEGT. This CDR3 is built from 16 residues. CDR3 sequence (DNA): TGTGCCAGCAGTGAATTGGCCAGGACAACTAATGAAAAACTGTTTTTT. Its protein is CASSELARTTNEKLFF.

The chain links TRBV18 to TRBJ2-5; D tentatively fits TRBD1 or TRBD2 (5 bases each). The CDR3 covers 17 residues. The germline CDR1 and CDR2 sequences are KGHSH and LQKENI. The ends were cut back, 3 bases at V and 1 base at J, with 18 bases in the middle. CDR3 DNA: TGTGCCAGCTCACCGATGGGACCGCCTCTGGCCCAAGAGACCCAGTACTTC. It yields the protein CASSPMGPPLAQETQYF.

The chain links TRBV28 to TRBJ1-1; D call uncertain. V dropped 3 bases and J dropped 6 bases, with 5 bases sitting between them. Germline CDR1 is MDHEN and CDR2 is SYDVKM. This CDR3 contains 11 residues. The CDR3 sequence: CASSFKSEAFF. CDR3 nucleotide sequence: TGTGCCAGCAGTTTTAAGTCTGAAGCTTTCTTT.

This clone was counted between two and nine times. The chain is built from TRBV18 and TRBJ1-6, with D perhaps TRBD1 (6 bases). In germline, CDR1 is KGHSH, CDR2 LQKENI. Trimming took off 3 bases at V and 17 bases at J, with 14 bases between the two ends. The length of the CDR3 is 12 residues. In DNA form, the CDR3 reads TGTGCCAGCTCACCCAACAGGGAATACTTCCACTTT. It encodes CASSPNREYFHF. The variable domain in full, completed from reference TRBV18 and TRBJ1-6, reads NAGVMQNPRHLVRRRGQEARLRCSPMKGHSHVYWYRQLPEEGLKFMVYLQKENIIDESGMPKERFSAEFPKEGPSILRIQQVVRGDSAAYFCASSPNREYFHFGNGTRLTVT.

This sequence joins TRBV4-1 and TRBJ2-7, with D unclear. V lost 3 bases, J lost 0 bases, and 15 bases lay in between. The CDR3 is 16 residues long. CDR1 and CDR2 from the germline V gene are MGHRA and YSYEKL. The DNA for the CDR3 is TGCGCCAGCAGCCAGGGTATAGAGGATTCCTCCTACGAGCAGTACTTC. It translates to CASSQGIEDSSYEQYF.

This clone has a handful of counts. The chain carries TRBV7-3 and TRBJ2-1; 9 bases agree with TRBD1. The CDR3 sequence is 14 residues long. With 4 bases clipped from V and 4 bases from J, the junction kept 2 bases outside the gene matches. From germline, CDR1 is SGHTA and CDR2 FQGTGA. CDR3 protein: CASSWGTGYNEQFF. As DNA, the CDR3 is TGTGCCAGCAGCTGGGGGACAGGGTACAATGAGCAGTTCTTC. Full variable domain (rest looked up from reference TRBV7-3 and TRBJ2-1): GAGVSQTPSNKVTEKGKYVELRCDPISGHTALYWYRQSLGQGPEFLIYFQGTGAADDSGLPNDRFFAVRPEGSVSTLKIQRTERGDSAVYLCASSWGTGYNEQFFGPGTRLTVL.

The chain joins TRBV5-6 to TRBJ2-5; TRBD2 matches at 7 bases. J gave up 3 bases and V 0 bases, and 5 bases lay outside the gene matches. The germline gives CDR1 SGHDT, CDR2 YYEEEE. This CDR3 is 15 amino acids long. The CDR3 spells CASSLAGAGEETQYF. The CDR3 DNA is TGTGCCAGCAGCTTGGCCGGGGCGGGGGAAGAGACCCAGTACTTC.

The chain carries TRBV6-5 and TRBJ1-6, with D possibly being TRBD1 (6 bases). Trimming shortened V by 5 bases and J by 8 bases, and 16 bases separated the two germline ends. Germline lookup yields CDR1 MNHEY and CDR2 SVGAGI. The CDR3 loop spans 15 amino acids. CDR3 region: CASSPTTGFYSPLHF. In DNA form, the CDR3 reads TGTGCCAGCAGTCCTACAACAGGGTTTTATTCACCCCTCCACTTT.

The chain joins TRBV29-1 to TRBJ2-7, with TRBD2 matching over 8 bases. V lost 7 bases and J lost 5; bases outside the gene matches: 7. Germline lookup yields CDR1 SQVTM and CDR2 ANQGSEA. The CDR3 spans 12 residues. The CDR3 nucleotides are TGCAGCGCGGAGAGGACTAGCAACGAGCAGTACTTC. It specifies CSAERTSNEQYF.

In this sample, this clone turned up a few times. The chain recombines TRBV23-1 with TRBJ1-2; D not certain. TRBV23-1 is an open reading frame whose function is uncertain. Trimming shortened V by 8 bases and J by 8 bases, and 12 bases separated the two germline ends. The CDR3 spans 11 residues. The CDR3 loop is CASGVLCGYTF. The CDR3 DNA sequence: TGCGCCAGCGGCGTCTTATGCGGCTACACCTTC.

The chain recombines TRBV6-5 with TRBJ2-7, with unresolved D. Germline CDR1 reads MNHEY; CDR2 reads SVGAGI. The CDR3 sequence is 13 residues long. Trimming left V 0 bases short and J 2 bases short, with 5 bases between. The CDR3 DNA follows: TGTGCCAGCAGTTACTCGGCGCCCTACGAGCAGTACTTC. Translating it yields CASSYSAPYEQYF.

The CDR3 region is CASSKQGRFADTQYF. The CDR3 DNA follows: TGTGCCAGCAGCAAACAGGGAAGATTCGCAGATACGCAGTATTTT. This chain joins TRBV25-1 and TRBJ2-3; D is possibly TRBD1 (6 bases). Trimming removed 6 bases from V and 4 bases from J, with 17 bases in between. The germline gives CDR1 MGHDK, CDR2 SYGVNS. The CDR3 runs 15 residues.

This clone was detected only a few times. J is TRBJ2-1 and V is TRBV5-6; D is possibly TRBD1 or TRBD2 (5 bases each). Looked up from germline, CDR1 is SGHDT and CDR2 is YYEEEE. Deletions cut 0 bases from V and 9 bases from J, with 16 bases between. The length of the CDR3 is 15 residues. CDR3 sequence (DNA): TGTGCCAGCAGCTTGGGGCCTTCCCCGGGACGTGAGCAGTTCTTC. As protein: CASSLGPSPGREQFF.

The chain couples TRBV6-5 to TRBJ1-1; D is perhaps TRBD1 (5 bases). Germline CDR1 is MNHEY and CDR2 is SVGAGI. V dropped 5 bases and J dropped 3 bases, with 16 bases sitting between them. The CDR3 is 15 amino acids. The CDR3 is CASSPGTWRDTEAFF. CDR3 DNA sequence: TGTGCCAGCAGTCCCGGGACTTGGAGGGACACTGAAGCTTTCTTT.

The rearrangement joins TRBV4-3 to TRBJ1-1; D call uncertain. Per germline, CDR1 LGHNA and CDR2 YSLEER. The CDR3 totals 14 residues. The V end lost 5 bases, the J end lost 3 bases, and 13 bases lay between the germline ends. Here the CDR3 reads CASSSVLRDTEAFF. CDR3 in DNA: TGCGCCAGCAGCTCTGTACTTCGGGACACTGAAGCTTTCTTT.

This clone was detected a few times. The chain has TRBV5-1 and TRBJ1-5, with 9 bases fitting TRBD1. The CDR3 spans 16 residues. In germline, CDR1 is SGHRS, CDR2 YFSETQ. Trimming removed 0 bases from V and 2 bases from J; junction bases left unmatched: 3. Here the CDR3 reads CASSLGTGAGNQPQHF. The CDR3 coding sequence is TGCGCCAGCAGCTTGGGGACAGGGGCGGGCAATCAGCCCCAGCATTTT.

This clone was counted between two and nine times. The chain is built from TRBV2 and TRBJ2-7; tentative D call: TRBD1 (6 bases). V was shortened by 5 bases and J by 7 bases, with 21 bases between the two germline ends. The germline V gene encodes CDR1 SNHLY and CDR2 FYNNEI. The CDR3 runs 15 residues. CDR3 bases: TGTGCCAGCAGTTCCCAGGGGTCCCTGACGGGAGAGCAGTACTTC. It specifies CASSSQGSLTGEQYF.

In its sample, this clone was seen a few times. This chain uses TRBV6-6 with TRBJ1-5; D remains unclear. This CDR3 spans 16 amino acids. From germline, CDR1 is MNHNY and CDR2 SVGAGI (reference sequence). Deletions cut 2 bases from V and 0 bases from J, with 11 bases between. CDR3: CASSYRPVNSNQPQHF. The CDR3 region has the DNA TGTGCCAGCAGTTACAGGCCAGTTAATAGCAATCAGCCCCAGCATTTT.

There are a few counts of this clone. The rearrangement links TRBV7-9 to TRBJ1-2; 9 nucleotides line up with TRBD1. The CDR3 has 14 residues. Germline values: CDR1 SEHNR, CDR2 FQNEAQ (reference sequence). Trimming removed 5 bases from V and 3 bases from J; junction bases left unmatched: 4. The CDR3 is CASSIGDRDYGYTF. The CDR3 bases are TGTGCCAGCAGCATAGGGGACAGGGACTATGGCTACACCTTC.

The genes are TRBV5-1 and TRBJ2-5, with 15 bases fitting TRBD2. V gave up 3 bases and J gave up 5 bases; unmatched junction bases: 5. Germline values: CDR1 SGHRS, CDR2 YFSETQ. CDR3 size: 16 residues. The CDR3 DNA sequence: TGCGCCAGCAGCTACCTCGGACTAGCGGGAGGGGAGACCCAGTACTTC. It yields the protein CASSYLGLAGGETQYF.